This is a list of T cell receptor beta chains from one sample in a study of molecular identifiers for immune sequencing clone quantification. TCRdb itself ran the PCR reads through MiXCR, one entry per CDR3 protein. The sample has some 100,000 distinct CDR3 sequences; roughly 19% are singletons. Specimen: naive CD8+ T cells from blood, with Jurkat cell RNA spiked in. Receptors originate from a human donor in good health. Some libraries in this study had Jurkat cell RNA spiked in. Each CDR3 is given with its conserved first and last residue. A D gene is named only where the DNA matches it firmly. For some rows the clone size is stated as once, few or many, or as a class when expanded; others skip it.

J gene: TRBJ2-7; clone size: many; D gene: NA; V gene: TRBV28; CDR3 DNA: TGTGCCAGCAGTCCGGGGAGAGAGTTCCCTACTGAGCAGTACTTC; CDR3 protein: CASSPGREFPTEQYF
J gene: TRBJ2-7; clone size: NA; D gene: NA; V gene: TRBV20-1; CDR3 DNA: TGCAGTACCAGAGACACGACCTCCTACGAGCAGTACTTC; CDR3 protein: CSTRDTTSYEQYF
J gene: TRBJ2-7; clone size: many; D gene: NA; V gene: TRBV20-1; CDR3 DNA: TGCAGTGCTGGGGGATCGACAGAGTACTACGAGCAGTACTTC; CDR3 protein: CSAGGSTEYYEQYF
J gene: TRBJ2-1; clone size: many; D gene: NA; V gene: TRBV28; CDR3 DNA: TGTGCCAGCAGTTTAGGTGAGGGGCTAGTCGGTGAGCAGTTCTTC; CDR3 protein: CASSLGEGLVGEQFF
J gene: TRBJ2-7; clone size: many; D gene: TRBD2; V gene: TRBV18; CDR3 DNA: TGTGCCAGCTCACCACTTTCGTCTAGCGGGGGGTACGAGCAGTACTTC; CDR3 protein: CASSPLSSSGGYEQYF
J gene: TRBJ2-1; clone size: many; D gene: TRBD1; V gene: TRBV27; CDR3 DNA: TGTGCCAGCAGTTTCGTGACAGGGGGGAATGAGCAGTTCTTC; CDR3 protein: CASSFVTGGNEQFF
J gene: TRBJ1-1; clone size: many; D gene: TRBD1; V gene: TRBV9; CDR3 DNA: TGTGCCAGCAGCGCCGGACAGGGAGCCACTGAAGCTTTCTTT; CDR3 protein: CASSAGQGATEAFF
J gene: TRBJ1-1; clone size: many; D gene: NA; V gene: TRBV4-1; CDR3 DNA: TGCGCCAGCAGCCAAGCCCCAGGGTGGACTGAAGCTTTCTTT; CDR3 protein: CASSQAPGWTEAFF
J gene: TRBJ2-2; clone size: many; D gene: TRBD2; V gene: TRBV5-1; CDR3 DNA: TGCGCCAGCAGCCCCCCGGCTAGCGGGATCACCGGGGAGCTGTTTTTT; CDR3 protein: CASSPPASGITGELFF
J gene: TRBJ2-7; clone size: many; D gene: TRBD2; V gene: TRBV7-2; CDR3 DNA: TGTGCCAGCAGCTTAGTGTCGGGCGGAGCGGGAGAGCTCTACGAGCAGTACTTC; CDR3 protein: CASSLVSGGAGELYEQYF
J gene: TRBJ1-1; clone size: many; D gene: NA; V gene: TRBV7-2; CDR3 DNA: TGTGCCAGCAGCTTAGAGAGCATGCAGGGCACTGAAGCTTTCTTT; CDR3 protein: CASSLESMQGTEAFF
J gene: TRBJ2-6; clone size: NA; D gene: NA; V gene: TRBV12-5; CDR3 DNA: TGTGCTAGTGGTTTGAAGACCGGGCCCCAAAACCCCTCTGGGGCCAACGTCCTGACTTTC; CDR3 protein: CASGLKTGPQNPSGANVLTF
J gene: TRBJ2-1; clone size: many; D gene: TRBD1; V gene: TRBV7-8; CDR3 DNA: TGTGCCAGCAGCTTAGTTCAGGGGGCCTACAATGAGCAGTTCTTC; CDR3 protein: CASSLVQGAYNEQFF
J gene: TRBJ1-2; clone size: many; D gene: NA; V gene: TRBV27; CDR3 DNA: TGTGCCAGCAGTTTGCGCAGGAACTATGGCTACACCTTC; CDR3 protein: CASSLRRNYGYTF
J gene: TRBJ2-7; clone size: many; D gene: TRBD2; V gene: TRBV20-1; CDR3 DNA: TGCAGTGCTAGACCACTAGCGCCTTCCTACGAGCAGTACTTC; CDR3 protein: CSARPLAPSYEQYF
J gene: TRBJ2-3; clone size: NA; D gene: NA; V gene: TRBV5-3; CDR3 DNA: TGTGCCAGCAGCTCGAGACTGTCAGATACGCAGTATTTT; CDR3 protein: CASSSRLSDTQYF
J gene: TRBJ2-3; clone size: many; D gene: NA; V gene: TRBV28; CDR3 DNA: TGTGCCTCCCAACAACTAATCACAGATACGCAGTATTTT; CDR3 protein: CASQQLITDTQYF
J gene: TRBJ2-5; clone size: few; D gene: NA; V gene: TRBV11-3; CDR3 DNA: TGTGCCAGCAGCCAGGGACGTGTGGGAGAGACCCAGTACTTC; CDR3 protein: CASSQGRVGETQYF
J gene: TRBJ2-7; clone size: many; D gene: NA; V gene: TRBV6-5; CDR3 DNA: TGTGCCAGCAGCTCCACAGGTAGTGGGGTCCACCCCGCTACCACCTACGAGCAGTACTTC; CDR3 protein: CASSSTGSGVHPATTYEQYF
J gene: TRBJ1-1; clone size: many; D gene: NA; V gene: TRBV28; CDR3 DNA: TGTGCCAGCAGTTTGGGGGAAGAAGCTTTCTTT; CDR3 protein: CASSLGEEAFF
J gene: TRBJ1-2; clone size: NA; D gene: NA; V gene: TRBV28; CDR3 DNA: TGTGCCAGCAGCCGGAGAGCCGGTTATGGCTACACCTTC; CDR3 protein: CASSRRAGYGYTF
J gene: TRBJ2-3; clone size: many; D gene: TRBD2; V gene: TRBV18; CDR3 DNA: TGTGCCAGCTCACCCTCCTTGGCGGGGGGCGAGGTCCCTGATACGCAGTATTTT; CDR3 protein: CASSPSLAGGEVPDTQYF
J gene: TRBJ1-5; clone size: NA; D gene: TRBD1; V gene: TRBV27; CDR3 DNA: TGTGCCAGCAGTCCTGGGACAGGGCTTCAGCCCCAGCATTTT; CDR3 protein: CASSPGTGLQPQHF
J gene: TRBJ2-5; clone size: many; D gene: NA; V gene: TRBV12-3/TRBV12-4; CDR3 DNA: TGTGCCAGCAGGCCCAACAGGGTCCCAGAGACCCAGTACTTC; CDR3 protein: CASRPNRVPETQYF
J gene: TRBJ2-7; clone size: many; D gene: TRBD1; V gene: TRBV12-3/TRBV12-4; CDR3 DNA: TGTGCCAGCAGTGTGCTTGGGACAGGGGTTTCGGAGCAGTACTTC; CDR3 protein: CASSVLGTGVSEQYF
J gene: TRBJ2-1; clone size: many; D gene: NA; V gene: TRBV5-3; CDR3 DNA: TGTGCCAGAAGCCCTCCCTCCGGGGGGCACAATGAGCAGTTCTTC; CDR3 protein: CARSPPSGGHNEQFF
J gene: TRBJ1-5; clone size: NA; D gene: NA; V gene: TRBV27; CDR3 DNA: TGTGCCAGCAGTTTATCTACAGGAAGCAATCAGCCCCAGCATTTT; CDR3 protein: CASSLSTGSNQPQHF
J gene: TRBJ1-2; clone size: many; D gene: TRBD1; V gene: TRBV5-4; CDR3 DNA: TGTGCCAGCAGCCTAGGGACAGCGATTACCTATGGCTACACCTTC; CDR3 protein: CASSLGTAITYGYTF
J gene: TRBJ2-7; clone size: many; D gene: NA; V gene: TRBV27; CDR3 DNA: TGTGCCAGCAGTTTCTCCGATGGGTACGAGCAGTACTTC; CDR3 protein: CASSFSDGYEQYF
J gene: TRBJ1-1; clone size: many; D gene: NA; V gene: TRBV28; CDR3 DNA: TGTGCCAGCGGGGAGGGCGGAACTGAAGCTTTCTTT; CDR3 protein: CASGEGGTEAFF
J gene: TRBJ1-3; clone size: many; D gene: TRBD1; V gene: TRBV13; CDR3 DNA: TGTGCCAGCAGCCCGAACAGGGGACGGGGCTCTGGAAACACCATATATTTT; CDR3 protein: CASSPNRGRGSGNTIYF
J gene: TRBJ2-7; clone size: few; D gene: TRBD2; V gene: TRBV27; CDR3 DNA: TGTGCCAGCAGATTCCAGGGACTAGCGCGCGAGCAGTACTTC; CDR3 protein: CASRFQGLAREQYF
J gene: TRBJ2-1; clone size: NA; D gene: TRBD2; V gene: TRBV10-1; CDR3 DNA: TGCGCCAGCAGTGACCCGACAACTAGCGGGGTGGTCAATGAGCAGTTCTTC; CDR3 protein: CASSDPTTSGVVNEQFF
J gene: TRBJ1-1; clone size: many; D gene: NA; V gene: TRBV18; CDR3 DNA: TGTGCCAGCTCACCAGGACAGGAAGCTTTCTTT; CDR3 protein: CASSPGQEAFF
J gene: TRBJ2-7; clone size: many; D gene: NA; V gene: TRBV4-3; CDR3 DNA: TGCGCCAGCAGCCAAGATGCCAGGGTCGGCGAGCAGTACTTC; CDR3 protein: CASSQDARVGEQYF
J gene: TRBJ1-6; clone size: many; D gene: NA; V gene: TRBV28; CDR3 DNA: TGTGCCAGCAGTTCGGACTCTCGGAATTCACCCCTCCACTTT; CDR3 protein: CASSSDSRNSPLHF
J gene: TRBJ2-1; clone size: once; D gene: NA; V gene: TRBV6-1; CDR3 DNA: TGTGCCAGCAGTGAAGGGAGGATGTACGATGAGCAGTTCTTC; CDR3 protein: CASSEGRMYDEQFF
J gene: TRBJ2-5; clone size: many; D gene: NA; V gene: TRBV20-1; CDR3 DNA: TGCAGTGCACGGGGGTACAGCGTCCTCCAAGAGACCCAGTACTTC; CDR3 protein: CSARGYSVLQETQYF
J gene: TRBJ2-7; clone size: many; D gene: TRBD2; V gene: TRBV6-5; CDR3 DNA: TGTGCCAGCAGTTACTCGGCGGGGGGGCACTACGAGCAGTACTTC; CDR3 protein: CASSYSAGGHYEQYF
J gene: TRBJ1-1; clone size: many; D gene: NA; V gene: TRBV6-2/TRBV6-3; CDR3 DNA: TGTGCCAGCAGGAAGGGAACTGAAGCTTTCTTT; CDR3 protein: CASRKGTEAFF
J gene: TRBJ2-2; clone size: NA; D gene: NA; V gene: TRBV7-6; CDR3 DNA: TGTGCCAGCAGCTCCCCAGAGGGACGATTGACGCGATGCACCGGGGAGCTGTTTTTT; CDR3 protein: CASSSPEGRLTRCTGELFF
J gene: TRBJ1-1; clone size: many; D gene: NA; V gene: TRBV7-9; CDR3 DNA: TGTGCCAGCAGCGGATCACAGGAACCTAATAAAGCTTTCTTT; CDR3 protein: CASSGSQEPNKAFF